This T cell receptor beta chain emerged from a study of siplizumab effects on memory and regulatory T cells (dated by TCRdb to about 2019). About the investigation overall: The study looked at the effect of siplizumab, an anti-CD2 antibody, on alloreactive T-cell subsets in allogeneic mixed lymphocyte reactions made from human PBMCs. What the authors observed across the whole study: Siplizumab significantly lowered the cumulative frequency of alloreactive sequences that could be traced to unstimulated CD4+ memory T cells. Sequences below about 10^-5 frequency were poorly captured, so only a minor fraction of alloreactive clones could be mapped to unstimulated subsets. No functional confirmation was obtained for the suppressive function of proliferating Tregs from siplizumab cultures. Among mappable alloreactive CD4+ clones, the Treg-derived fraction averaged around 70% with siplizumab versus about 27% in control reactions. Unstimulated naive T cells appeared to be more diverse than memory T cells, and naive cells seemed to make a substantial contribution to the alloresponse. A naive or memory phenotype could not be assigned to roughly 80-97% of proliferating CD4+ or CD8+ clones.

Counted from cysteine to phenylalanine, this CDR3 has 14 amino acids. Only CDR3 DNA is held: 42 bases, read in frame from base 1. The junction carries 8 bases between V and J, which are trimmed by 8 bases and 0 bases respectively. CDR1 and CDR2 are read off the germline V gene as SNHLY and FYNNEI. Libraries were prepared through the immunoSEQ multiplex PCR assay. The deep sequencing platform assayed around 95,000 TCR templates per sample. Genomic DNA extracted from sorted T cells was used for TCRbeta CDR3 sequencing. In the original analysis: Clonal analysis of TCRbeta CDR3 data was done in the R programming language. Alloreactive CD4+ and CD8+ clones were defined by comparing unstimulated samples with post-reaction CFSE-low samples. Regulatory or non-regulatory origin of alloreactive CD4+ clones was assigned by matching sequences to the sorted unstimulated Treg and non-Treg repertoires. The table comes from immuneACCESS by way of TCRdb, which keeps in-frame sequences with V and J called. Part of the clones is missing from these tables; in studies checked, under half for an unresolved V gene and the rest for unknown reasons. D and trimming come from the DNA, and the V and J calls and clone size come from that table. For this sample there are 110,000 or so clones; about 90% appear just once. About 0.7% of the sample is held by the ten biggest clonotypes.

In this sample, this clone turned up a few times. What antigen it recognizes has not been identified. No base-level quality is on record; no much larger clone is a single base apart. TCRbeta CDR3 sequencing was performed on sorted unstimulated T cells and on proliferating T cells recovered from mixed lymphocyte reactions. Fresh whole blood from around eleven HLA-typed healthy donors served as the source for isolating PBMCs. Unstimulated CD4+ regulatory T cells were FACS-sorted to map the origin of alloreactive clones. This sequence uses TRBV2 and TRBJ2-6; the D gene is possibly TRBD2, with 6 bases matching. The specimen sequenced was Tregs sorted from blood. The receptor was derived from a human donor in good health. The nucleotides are TGTGCCAGCGGGAGGAGCTCTGGGGCCAACGTCCTGACTTTC. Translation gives CASGRSSGANVLTF.